The 22 T cell receptor beta chains listed next were all sequenced from one sample in a study of OX40 agonist ivuxolimab in advanced cancers. The protocol was immunoSEQ multiplex PCR, while the TCRdb copy is restricted to in-frame clones and leaves out a portion. The sample has around 29,000 clones, around nine tenths seen once; the top ten hold approximately 19%. The sample in question was CD4+ or CD8+ T cells sorted from blood, obtained in a trial of the OX40 agonist ivuxolimab. The receptor source for this set is an adult with an advanced solid tumor such as melanoma, head and neck, liver or kidney cancer.

The chain joins TRBV9 to TRBJ1-1; D not resolved. This CDR3 has 14 residues. The V and J ends lost 0 bases and 3 bases respectively, with 9 bases between them. Germline loops: CDR1 SGDLS, CDR2 YYNGEE. The CDR3 bases are TGTGCCAGCAGCGTAGATCAAGGAGACACTGAAGCTTTCTTT. This translates into CASSVDQGDTEAFF.

The gene calls are TRBV7-9 and TRBJ2-7; D unresolved. Trimming stripped 5 bases from V and 5 bases from J, with 22 bases between. The CDR3 contains 16 residues. Germline CDR1 is SEHNR and CDR2 is FQNEAQ (reference sequence). The CDR3 DNA sequence: TGTGCCAGCAGCCGGACCGACGGTATGACAATGGACGAGCAGTACTTC. This encodes CASSRTDGMTMDEQYF. The variable domain in full, with the rest retrieved from reference TRBV7-9 and TRBJ2-7, is DTGVSQNPRHKITKRGQNVTFRCDPISEHNRLYWYRQTLGQGPEFLTYFQNEAQLEKSRLLSDRFSAERPKGSFSTLEIQRTEQGDSAMYLCASSRTDGMTMDEQYFGPGTRLTVT.

This sequence joins TRBV13 and TRBJ2-2; weak D call: TRBD1 (6 bases). Looked up from germline, CDR1 is PRHDT and CDR2 is FYEKMQ (reference sequence). V lost 3 bases, J lost 3 bases, and 14 bases lay in between. There are 16 residues in the CDR3. The CDR3 loop is CASSLPQQGDTGELFF. CDR3 nucleotide sequence: TGTGCCAGCAGCTTGCCCCAACAGGGCGACACCGGGGAGCTGTTTTTT. Together with reference TRBV13 and TRBJ2-2, the CDR3 gives the full variable domain: AAGVIQSPRHLIKEKRETATLKCYPIPRHDTVYWYQQGPGQDPQFLISFYEKMQSDKGSIPDRFSAQQFSDYHSELNMSSLELGDSALYFCASSLPQQGDTGELFFGEGSRLTVL.

V and J are TRBV28 and TRBJ1-1; no definite D call. CDR1 MDHEN and CDR2 SYDVKM come from the germline V gene. V lost 6 bases and J 0 bases, leaving 5 bases between the germline ends. This CDR3 is 12 amino acids long. The CDR3, as DNA: TGTGCCAGCAGAGAAATGAACACTGAAGCTTTCTTT. This translates into CASREMNTEAFF.

V gene TRBV11-2 combines with J gene TRBJ2-3, with TRBD2 matching 9 bases. J gave up 2 bases and V 1 base, and 7 bases lay outside the gene matches. Germline CDR1 and CDR2: SGHAT and FQNNGV. The CDR3 is 17 amino acids. The CDR3 nucleotides read TGTGCCAGCAGCTTAGGTTCTAGCGGGGCACTCACAGATACGCAGTATTTT. Its protein product is CASSLGSSGALTDTQYF.

The gene calls are TRBV5-1 and TRBJ2-1, with TRBD1 identical over 7 bases. Losses at the gene ends were 7 bases for V and 5 bases for J; bases not matched to a gene: 12. Per germline, CDR1 SGHRS and CDR2 YFSETQ. This CDR3 spans 15 amino acids. The CDR3 nucleotides read TGCGCCAGCGACCCCGGGACAGACTACGACAATGAGCAGTTCTTC. Translating it yields CASDPGTDYDNEQFF.

This clone was observed a single time. In DNA, the CDR3 is TGTGCCAGCAGCCCGGGACCCGATTACGAGCAGTACTTC. It translates to CASSPGPDYEQYF. This chain links TRBV7-6 with TRBJ2-7; D may be TRBD1 or TRBD2 (5 bases each). The CDR3 length is 13 residues. Between the trimmed V and J ends, which lost 5 bases and 4 bases, there was a span of 12 bases. Germline V gene sequence: CDR1 SGHVS, CDR2 FNYEAQ.

CDR3 bases: TGTGCCAGCAGCCCCCGGACTAGCGGAGCCTACAATGAGCAGTTCTTC. Amino acids: CASSPRTSGAYNEQFF. The chain couples TRBV9 to TRBJ2-1; 10 bases are shared with TRBD2. The V segment lost 4 bases and the J segment 2 bases; nucleotides outside the gene matches: 6. The CDR3 extends over 16 amino acids. Germline V lookup: CDR1 SGDLS, CDR2 YYNGEE.

CDR3 in DNA: TGCGCCAGCAGCTTGTTTATCTCCTACAATGAGCAGTTCTTC. Protein: CASSLFISYNEQFF. The chain carries TRBV5-1 and TRBJ2-1, with D unclear. The CDR3 is 14 residues long. Germline V gives CDR1 SGHRS, CDR2 YFSETQ. The V end was cut by 1 base, the J end by 0 bases, with 5 bases between. Complete variable domain (other parts from reference TRBV5-1 and TRBJ2-1): KAGVTQTPRYLIKTRGQQVTLSCSPISGHRSVSWYQQTPGQGLQFLFEYFSETQRNKGNFPGRFSGRQFSNSRSEMNVSTLELGDSALYLCASSLFISYNEQFFGPGTRLTVL.

The J gene is TRBJ2-1, the V gene TRBV10-1; 9 bases agree with TRBD1. From germline, CDR1 is WNHNN and CDR2 SYGVQD (reference sequence). The CDR3 length is 14 residues. V shed 8 bases and J 0 bases; nucleotides not matched to a gene: 2. The CDR3, as DNA: TGCGCCAGCGGACAGGGGCCCTCCTACAATGAGCAGTTCTTC. Translated, it gives CASGQGPSYNEQFF.

The chain joins TRBV9 to TRBJ2-5; 8 bases agree with TRBD2. The trim removed 0 bases at V and 1 base at J, leaving 8 bases unmatched. The CDR3 sequence is 17 residues long. The germline V gene encodes CDR1 SGDLS and CDR2 YYNGEE. The CDR3 loop reads CASSVESGGTTQETQYF. As DNA, the CDR3 is TGTGCCAGCAGCGTAGAGAGCGGGGGCACAACCCAAGAGACCCAGTACTTC.

The chain employs TRBV5-6 and TRBJ2-4, with TRBD1 matching 8 bases. V shed 0 bases and J 7 bases; nucleotides not matched to a gene: 9. This CDR3 comprises 16 residues. CDR1 is SGHDT, CDR2 YYEEEE, per germline. The CDR3 protein is CASSLETSGGINIQYF. The CDR3 nucleotides are TGTGCCAGCAGCTTGGAGACGTCAGGGGGCATCAACATTCAGTACTTC.

The rearrangement joins TRBV5-4 to TRBJ2-7; the match to TRBD1 covers 7 bases. Germline-derived CDR1 and CDR2 are SGHNT and YYREEE (reference sequence). The CDR3 runs 14 residues. V lost 3 bases and J lost 5; bases outside the gene matches: 8. In DNA form, the CDR3 reads TGTGCCAGCAGCTCAGAGGGGGCAAGGGACGAGCAGTACTTC. Translating it yields CASSSEGARDEQYF. Supplemented by reference TRBV5-4 and TRBJ2-7, the full variable domain reads ETGVTQSPTHLIKTRGQQVTLRCSSQSGHNTVSWYQQALGQGPQFIFQYYREEENGRGNFPPRFSGLQFPNYSSELNVNALELDDSALYLCASSSEGARDEQYFGPGTRLTVT.

This chain joins TRBV28 and TRBJ2-5, with a weak D call TRBD2 (5 bases). V lost 7 bases and J lost 7, with 25 bases in between. The CDR3 is 16 amino acids. Germline loops: CDR1 MDHEN, CDR2 SYDVKM. In DNA form, the CDR3 reads TGTGCCAGCATCGCAATGGGAGTTGGGAGAGTTGGGACCCAGTACTTC. It specifies CASIAMGVGRVGTQYF. The full variable domain, rest sourced from reference TRBV28 and TRBJ2-5, is DVKVTQSSRYLVKRTGEKVFLECVQDMDHENMFWYRQDPGLGLRLIYFSYDVKMKEKGDIPEGYSVSREKKERFSLILESASTNQTSMYLCASIAMGVGRVGTQYFGPGTRLLVL.

This clone was counted only a few times. V usage is TRBV28 and J usage is TRBJ1-5; 7 positions match TRBD1. The CDR3 is 16 residues long. Germline loops: CDR1 MDHEN, CDR2 SYDVKM. With 2 bases clipped from V and 2 bases from J, the junction kept 6 bases outside the gene matches. In nucleotides, the CDR3 is TGTGCCAGCAGTTTAATAGGGGGCGGGCGCAATCAGCCCCAGCATTTT. This encodes CASSLIGGGRNQPQHF.

This clone appeared a single time. The V gene is TRBV15, the J gene TRBJ1-6; D is unresolved. The ends were cut back, 0 bases at V and 7 bases at J, with 7 bases in the middle. The length of the CDR3 is 14 residues. Germline V gene lookup returns CDR1 LNHNV and CDR2 YYDKDF (reference sequence). CDR3 in DNA: TGTGCCACCAGCAGAGACACCGGGAATTCACCCCTCCACTTT. The encoded protein is CATSRDTGNSPLHF.

The rearrangement uses TRBV4-1 and TRBJ1-2, with a possible D match to TRBD1 (5 bases). CDR3 length: 15 amino acids. V gave up 1 base and J gave up 5 bases, with 14 bases separating them. Germline V gives CDR1 MGHRA, CDR2 YSYEKL. The CDR3 DNA reads TGCGCCAGCAGCCAAGGGCTCGTACAGGATTATGGCTACACCTTC. It codes for CASSQGLVQDYGYTF.

The CDR3 region is CASSLSTGGTTEAFF. The CDR3 nucleotides read TGTGCCAGCAGTTTATCGACAGGGGGGACCACTGAAGCTTTCTTT. The chain couples TRBV27 to TRBJ1-1, with 9 bases matching TRBD1. The CDR3 length is 15 residues. Germline V lookup: CDR1 MNHEY, CDR2 SMNVEV (reference sequence). V lost 0 bases and J lost 4; bases outside the gene matches: 3.

The chain couples TRBV2 to TRBJ2-3, with 8 bases aligning to TRBD2. The germline gives CDR1 SNHLY, CDR2 FYNNEI. This CDR3 comprises 15 residues. V lost 6 bases to trimming and J lost 6 bases; unmatched junction nucleotides: 11. The CDR3 nucleotides are TGTGCCAGCAGGCCCGGGACCCCGGGGGGGGATACGCAGTATTTT. Residues: CASRPGTPGGDTQYF.

V and J are TRBV19 and TRBJ2-1; the D is unclear. The CDR3 loop spans 15 amino acids. The V gene's germline CDR1 is LNHDA and CDR2 SQIVND (reference sequence). The ends were cut back, 3 bases at V and 0 bases at J, with 9 bases in the middle. This CDR3 reads CASSIAESSYNEQFF. The CDR3 DNA reads TGTGCCAGTAGTATTGCGGAGAGCTCCTACAATGAGCAGTTCTTC.

This chain uses TRBV5-6 with TRBJ2-5; TRBD1 aligns across 7 bases. The germline gives CDR1 SGHDT, CDR2 YYEEEE. The CDR3 contains 15 residues. Unmatched junction bases numbered 8, after V lost 1 base and J lost 5 bases. The chain's CDR3 is CASSLTQGREETQYF. The CDR3 region has the DNA TGTGCCAGCAGCTTGACACAGGGGAGAGAGGAGACCCAGTACTTC.

This clone was observed a handful of times. This chain connects TRBV27 to TRBJ2-1; the D is unclear. Germline values: CDR1 MNHEY, CDR2 SMNVEV (reference sequence). V was trimmed by 2 bases and J by 10 bases, leaving 6 bases between them. The CDR3 loop spans 11 amino acids. CDR3 residues: CASSLGPEQFF. CDR3 coding DNA: TGTGCCAGCAGTTTAGGACCGGAGCAGTTCTTC.